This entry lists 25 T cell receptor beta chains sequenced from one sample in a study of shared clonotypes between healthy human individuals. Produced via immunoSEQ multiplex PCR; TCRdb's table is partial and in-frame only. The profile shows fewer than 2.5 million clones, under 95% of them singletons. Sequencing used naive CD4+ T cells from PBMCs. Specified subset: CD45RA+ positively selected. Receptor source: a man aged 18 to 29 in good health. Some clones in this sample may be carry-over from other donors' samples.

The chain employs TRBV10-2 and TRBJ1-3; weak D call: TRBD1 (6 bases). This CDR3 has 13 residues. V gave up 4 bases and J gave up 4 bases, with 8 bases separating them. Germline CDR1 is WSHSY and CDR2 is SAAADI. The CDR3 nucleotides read TGCGCCAGCAGTGCAGGGGTCGGAAACACCATATATTTT. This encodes CASSAGVGNTIYF.

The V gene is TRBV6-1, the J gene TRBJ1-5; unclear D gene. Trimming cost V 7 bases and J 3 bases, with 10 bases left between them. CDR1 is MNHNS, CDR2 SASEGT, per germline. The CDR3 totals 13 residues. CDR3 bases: TGTGCCAGCACTATGACGGTCAATCAGCCCCAGCATTTT. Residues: CASTMTVNQPQHF.

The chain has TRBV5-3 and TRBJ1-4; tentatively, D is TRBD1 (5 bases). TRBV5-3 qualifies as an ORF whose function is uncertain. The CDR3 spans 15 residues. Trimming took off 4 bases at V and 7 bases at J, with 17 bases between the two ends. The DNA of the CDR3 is TGTGCCAGAAGCCCCACCGGGACCCATTTTGAAAAACTGTTTTTT. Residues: CARSPTGTHFEKLFF.

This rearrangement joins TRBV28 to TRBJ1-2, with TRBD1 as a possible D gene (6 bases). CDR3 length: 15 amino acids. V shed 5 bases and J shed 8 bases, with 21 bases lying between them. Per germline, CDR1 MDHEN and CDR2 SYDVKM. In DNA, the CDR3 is TGTGCCAGCAGTAACCCCCCAGGGGAATCACTCGGCTACACCTTC. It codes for CASSNPPGESLGYTF.

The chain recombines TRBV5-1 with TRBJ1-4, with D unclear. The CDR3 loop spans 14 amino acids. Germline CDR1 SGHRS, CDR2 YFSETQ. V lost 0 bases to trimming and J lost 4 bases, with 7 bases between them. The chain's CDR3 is CASSLAASNEKLFF. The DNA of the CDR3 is TGCGCCAGCAGCTTGGCGGCAAGTAATGAAAAACTGTTTTTT.

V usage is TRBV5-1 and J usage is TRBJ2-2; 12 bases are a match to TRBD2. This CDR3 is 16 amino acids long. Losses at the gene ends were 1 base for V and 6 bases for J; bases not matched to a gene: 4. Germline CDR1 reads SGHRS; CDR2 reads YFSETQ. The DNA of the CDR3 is TGCGCCAGCAGCTTGATGCCTAGCGGGAGGGCCGGGGAGCTGTTTTTT. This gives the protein CASSLMPSGRAGELFF.

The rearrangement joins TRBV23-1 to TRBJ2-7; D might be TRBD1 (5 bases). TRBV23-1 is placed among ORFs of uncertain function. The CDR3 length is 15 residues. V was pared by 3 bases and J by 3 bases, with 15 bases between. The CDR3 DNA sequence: TGCGCCAGCAGTCAGAGACAGCGACCTCGCTACGAGCAGTACTTC. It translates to CASSQRQRPRYEQYF.

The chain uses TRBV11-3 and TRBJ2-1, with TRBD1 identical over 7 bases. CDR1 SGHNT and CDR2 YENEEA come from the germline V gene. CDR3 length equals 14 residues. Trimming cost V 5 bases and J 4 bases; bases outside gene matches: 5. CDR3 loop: CASSPTGEYNEQFF. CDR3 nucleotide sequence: TGTGCCAGCAGCCCCACAGGGGAGTACAATGAGCAGTTCTTC. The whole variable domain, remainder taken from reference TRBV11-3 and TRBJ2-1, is EAGVVQSPRYKIIEKKQPVAFWCNPISGHNTLYWYLQNLGQGPELLIRYENEEAVDDSQLPKDRFSAERLKGVDSTLKIQPAELGDSAVYLCASSPTGEYNEQFFGPGTRLTVL.

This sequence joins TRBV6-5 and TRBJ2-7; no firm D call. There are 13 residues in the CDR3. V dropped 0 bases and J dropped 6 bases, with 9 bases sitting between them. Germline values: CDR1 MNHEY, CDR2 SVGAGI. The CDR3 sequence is CASSYSSRFEQYF. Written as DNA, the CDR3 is TGTGCCAGCAGTTACTCTAGCCGTTTCGAGCAGTACTTC.

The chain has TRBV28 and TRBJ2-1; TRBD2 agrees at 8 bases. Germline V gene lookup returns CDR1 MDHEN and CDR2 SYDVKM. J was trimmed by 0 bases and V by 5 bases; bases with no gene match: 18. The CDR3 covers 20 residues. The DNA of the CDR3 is TGTGCCAGCAGTCCTACCTCAGGCCTAGCGGGTATAAGCTCCTACAATGAGCAGTTCTTC. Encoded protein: CASSPTSGLAGISSYNEQFF.

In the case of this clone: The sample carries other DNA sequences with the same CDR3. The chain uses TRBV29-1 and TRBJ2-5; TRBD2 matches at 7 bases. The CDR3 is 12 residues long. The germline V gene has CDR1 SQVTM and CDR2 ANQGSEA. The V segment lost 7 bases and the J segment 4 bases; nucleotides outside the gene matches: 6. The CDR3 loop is CSAQTGGETQYF. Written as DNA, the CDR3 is TGCAGCGCCCAAACGGGGGGAGAGACCCAGTACTTC.

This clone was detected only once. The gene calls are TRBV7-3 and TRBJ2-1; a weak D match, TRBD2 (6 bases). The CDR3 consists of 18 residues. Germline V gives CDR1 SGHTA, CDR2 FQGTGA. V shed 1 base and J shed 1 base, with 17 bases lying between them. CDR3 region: CASSLSGRSGSSYNEQFF. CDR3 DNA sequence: TGTGCCAGCAGCTTAAGTGGCCGTAGCGGTTCTTCCTACAATGAGCAGTTCTTC.

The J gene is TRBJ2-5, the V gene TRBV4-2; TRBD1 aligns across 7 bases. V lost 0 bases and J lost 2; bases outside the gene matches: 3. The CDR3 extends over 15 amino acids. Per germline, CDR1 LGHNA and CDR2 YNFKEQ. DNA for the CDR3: TGTGCCAGCAGCCAAGACGGGACAGCACAAGAGACCCAGTACTTC. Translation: CASSQDGTAQETQYF.

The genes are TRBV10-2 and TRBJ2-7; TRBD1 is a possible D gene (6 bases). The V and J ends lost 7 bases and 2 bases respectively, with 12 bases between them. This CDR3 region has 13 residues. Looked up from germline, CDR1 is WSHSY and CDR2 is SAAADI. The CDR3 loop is CASTPQGPYEQYF. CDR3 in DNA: TGCGCCAGCACCCCACAGGGACCCTACGAGCAGTACTTC.

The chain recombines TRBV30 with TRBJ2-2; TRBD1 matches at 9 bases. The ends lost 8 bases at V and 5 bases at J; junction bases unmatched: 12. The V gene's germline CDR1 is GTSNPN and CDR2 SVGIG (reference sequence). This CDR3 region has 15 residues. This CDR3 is CARLTWGQGTGELFF. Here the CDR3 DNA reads TGTGCCCGCCTGACTTGGGGACAGGGAACCGGGGAGCTGTTTTTT.

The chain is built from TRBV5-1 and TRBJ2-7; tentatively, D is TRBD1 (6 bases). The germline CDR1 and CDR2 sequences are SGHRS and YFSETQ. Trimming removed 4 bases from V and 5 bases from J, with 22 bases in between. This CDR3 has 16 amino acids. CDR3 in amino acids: CASSLGGLGDINEQYF. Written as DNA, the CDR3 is TGCGCCAGCAGCCTCGGAGGTTTGGGGGACATCAACGAGCAGTACTTC. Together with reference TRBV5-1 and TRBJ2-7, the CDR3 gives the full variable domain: KAGVTQTPRYLIKTRGQQVTLSCSPISGHRSVSWYQQTPGQGLQFLFEYFSETQRNKGNFPGRFSGRQFSNSRSEMNVSTLELGDSALYLCASSLGGLGDINEQYFGPGTRLTVT.

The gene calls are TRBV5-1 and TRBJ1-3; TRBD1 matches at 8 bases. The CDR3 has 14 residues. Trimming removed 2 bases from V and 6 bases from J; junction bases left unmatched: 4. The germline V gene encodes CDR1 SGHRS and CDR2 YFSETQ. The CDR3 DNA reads TGCGCCAGCAGCTTCGGACAGGGACAAAACACCATATATTTT. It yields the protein CASSFGQGQNTIYF.

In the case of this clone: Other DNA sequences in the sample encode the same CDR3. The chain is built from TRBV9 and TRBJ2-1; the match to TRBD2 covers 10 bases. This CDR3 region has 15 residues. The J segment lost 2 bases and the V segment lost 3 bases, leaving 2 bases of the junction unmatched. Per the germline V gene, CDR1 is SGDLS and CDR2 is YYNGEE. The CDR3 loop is CASSGLAGAYNEQFF. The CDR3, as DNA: TGTGCCAGCAGCGGACTAGCGGGCGCCTACAATGAGCAGTTCTTC.

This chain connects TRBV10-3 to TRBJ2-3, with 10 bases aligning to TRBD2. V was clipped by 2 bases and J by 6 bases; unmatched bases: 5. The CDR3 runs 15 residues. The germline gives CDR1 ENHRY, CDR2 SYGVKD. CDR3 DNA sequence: TGTGCCATCAGTGAGCTAGCGGGAGACCAGGATACGCAGTATTTT. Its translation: CAISELAGDQDTQYF.

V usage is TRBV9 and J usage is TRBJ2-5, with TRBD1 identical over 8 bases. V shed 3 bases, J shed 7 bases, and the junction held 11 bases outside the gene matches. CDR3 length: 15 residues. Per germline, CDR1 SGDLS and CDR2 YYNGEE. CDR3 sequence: CASSGQGLGVGTQYF. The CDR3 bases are TGTGCCAGCAGCGGACAGGGGTTGGGAGTGGGGACCCAGTACTTC.

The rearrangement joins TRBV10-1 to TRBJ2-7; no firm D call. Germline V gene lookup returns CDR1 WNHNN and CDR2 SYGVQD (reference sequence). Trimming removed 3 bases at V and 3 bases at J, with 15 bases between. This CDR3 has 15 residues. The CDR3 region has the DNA TGCGCCAGCAGTGAAAGGACCGAATTCTTCTACGAGCAGTACTTC. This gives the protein CASSERTEFFYEQYF.

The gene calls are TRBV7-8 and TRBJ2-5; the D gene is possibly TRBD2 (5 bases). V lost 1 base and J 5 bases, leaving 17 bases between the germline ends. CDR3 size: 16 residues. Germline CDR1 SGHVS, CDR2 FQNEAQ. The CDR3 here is CASSLGRAGTGETQYF. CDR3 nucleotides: TGTGCCAGCAGCTTAGGAAGGGCGGGTACGGGGGAGACCCAGTACTTC.

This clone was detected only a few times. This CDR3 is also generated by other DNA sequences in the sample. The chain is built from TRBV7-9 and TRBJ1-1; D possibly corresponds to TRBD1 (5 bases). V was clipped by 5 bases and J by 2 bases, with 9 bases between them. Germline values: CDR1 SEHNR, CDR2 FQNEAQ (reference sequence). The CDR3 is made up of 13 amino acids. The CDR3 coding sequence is TGTGCCAGCAGCCCGACAGTAAACACTGAAGCTTTCTTT. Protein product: CASSPTVNTEAFF.

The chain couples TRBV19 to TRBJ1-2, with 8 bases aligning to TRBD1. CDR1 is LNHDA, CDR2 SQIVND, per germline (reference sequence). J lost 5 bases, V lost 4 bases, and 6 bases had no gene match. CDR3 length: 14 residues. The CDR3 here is CASSKDRETYGYTF. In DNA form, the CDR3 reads TGTGCCAGTAGTAAGGACAGGGAAACTTATGGCTACACCTTC.

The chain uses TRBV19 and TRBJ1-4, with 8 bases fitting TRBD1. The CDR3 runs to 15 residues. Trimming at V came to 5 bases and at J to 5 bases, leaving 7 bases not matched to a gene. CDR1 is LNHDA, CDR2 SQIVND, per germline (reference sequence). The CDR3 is CASSHRDRINEKLFF. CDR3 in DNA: TGTGCCAGTAGTCACCGGGACAGGATCAATGAAAAACTGTTTTTT. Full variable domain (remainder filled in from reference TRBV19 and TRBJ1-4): DGGITQSPKYLFRKEGQNVTLSCEQNLNHDAMYWYRQDPGQGLRLIYYSQIVNDFQKGDIAEGYSVSREKKESFPLTVTSAQKNPTAFYLCASSHRDRINEKLFFGSGTQLSVL.